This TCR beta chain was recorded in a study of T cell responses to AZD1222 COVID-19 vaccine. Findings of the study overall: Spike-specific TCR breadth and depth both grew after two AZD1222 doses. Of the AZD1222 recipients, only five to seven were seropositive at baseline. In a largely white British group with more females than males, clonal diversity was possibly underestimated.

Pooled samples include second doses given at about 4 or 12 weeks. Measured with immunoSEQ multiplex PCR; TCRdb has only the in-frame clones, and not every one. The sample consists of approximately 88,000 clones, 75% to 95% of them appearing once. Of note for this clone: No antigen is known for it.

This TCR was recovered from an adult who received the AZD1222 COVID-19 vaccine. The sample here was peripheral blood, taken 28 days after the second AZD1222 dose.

This chain's CDR3 is CASSRDRRDEKLFF. The DNA of the CDR3 is TGTGCCAGCAGCCGGGACAGGAGAGATGAAAAACTGTTTTTT. This rearrangement joins TRBV28 to TRBJ1-4, with TRBD1 identical over 8 bases. The CDR3 loop spans 14 amino acids. Germline loops: CDR1 MDHEN, CDR2 SYDVKM. Trimming took 6 bases from V and 6 from J; bases not matched to a gene: 6.